This TCR beta chain comes out of a study of post-analysis software for immune sequencing data. At the level of the study: In terms of disease course, relapsing-remitting, secondary progressive and progressive-relapsing multiple sclerosis were included.

Unique molecular identifiers tagged the TCR beta cDNA libraries. cDNA molecules numbering about half a million came from roughly 1.1 to 9.2 million T cells. Each CDR3 protein is one row after TCRdb ran MiXCR on the PCR reads. The table has about 810,000 distinct CDR3 sequences, approximately 53% seen once; the top ten hold approximately 4.3%. Findings of the study overall: Elevated frequency relative to controls characterized 4 or 5 TRBV segments in patients, TRBV5-6, TRBV5-1 and TRBV20-1 among them.

Trimming shortened V by 3 bases and J by 5 bases, and 12 bases separated the two germline ends. Per the germline V gene, CDR1 is SEHNR and CDR2 is FQNEAQ (reference sequence). The CDR3 totals 14 residues. In the case of this clonotype: Its antigen remains unidentified.

The genes are TRBV7-9 and TRBJ2-3; weak D call: TRBD1 (5 bases). The TCR comes from a girl aged 5-17 years with multiple sclerosis. The sample taken for sequencing was blood. CDR3 residues: CASSFVKGEDTQYF. CDR3 sequence (DNA): TGTGCCAGCAGCTTCGTGAAAGGGGAAGATACGCAGTATTTT. Supplemented by reference TRBV7-9 and TRBJ2-3, the full variable domain reads DTGVSQNPRHKITKRGQNVTFRCDPISEHNRLYWYRQTLGQGPEFLTYFQNEAQLEKSRLLSDRFSAERPKGSFSTLEIQRTEQGDSAMYLCASSFVKGEDTQYFGPGTRLTVL.